The 26 T cell receptor beta chains given below trace back to one sample, sequenced in a study of blood T cells in healthy people across ages. For the second PCR, which ran for roughly 6 to 12 cycles, a sample-barcoded 5' primer and a J-beta primer mix were used. TCRdb re-analysed the 5' RACE reads in MiXCR, keeping a single row per CDR3 protein. This sample has fewer than 600,000 distinct CDR3 sequences, with 25% to 35% found just once. These records were also assigned to another study, of T cells of mothers and their children.

The sample consisted of blood. These receptors all stem from a boy under 10 years old in good health.

This clonotype was recorded a few times. This chain's CDR3 is CASSLLVGAYNEQFF. DNA of the CDR3: TGTGCCAGCAGTTTATTAGTGGGGGCCTACAATGAGCAGTTCTTC. The chain recombines TRBV27 with TRBJ2-1; D may be TRBD1 or TRBD2 (5 bases each). V gave up 1 base and J gave up 2 bases, with 9 bases separating them. Germline lookup yields CDR1 MNHEY and CDR2 SMNVEV (reference sequence). CDR3 length: 15 residues.

The sample holds a few counts of this clonotype. The chain links TRBV4-2 to TRBJ2-2; no firm D call. The V gene's germline CDR1 is LGHNA and CDR2 YNFKEQ. This CDR3 is built from 14 residues. V was shortened by 0 bases and J by 4 bases, with 6 bases between the two germline ends. CDR3 residues: CASSQELVTGELFF. The DNA of the CDR3 is TGTGCCAGCAGCCAAGAGCTAGTCACCGGGGAGCTGTTTTTT.

This clonotype was counted a few times. The chain carries TRBV13 and TRBJ1-2; TRBD1 might be the D (5 bases). Germline CDR1 and CDR2: PRHDT and FYEKMQ (reference sequence). CDR3 size: 13 residues. The V end was cut by 6 bases, the J end by 8 bases, with 16 bases between. The CDR3 sequence: CASSRGLGGGYTF. CDR3 DNA: TGTGCCAGCAGTCGGGGACTAGGCGGGGGCTACACCTTC.

The rearrangement uses TRBV7-2 and TRBJ2-7; D is unresolved. Germline V gene lookup returns CDR1 SGHTA and CDR2 FQGNSA. V was trimmed by 1 base and J by 3 bases, leaving 10 bases between them. The CDR3 runs 14 residues. CDR3 DNA: TGTGCCAGCAGCTTAGGCCCACGAGACTACGAGCAGTACTTC. Protein product: CASSLGPRDYEQYF. The entire variable domain, with the rest obtained from reference TRBV7-2 and TRBJ2-7, is as follows: GAGVSQSPSNKVTEKGKDVELRCDPISGHTALYWYRQSLGQGLEFLIYFQGNSAPDKSGLPSDRFSAERTGGSVSTLTIQRTQQEDSAVYLCASSLGPRDYEQYFGPGTRLTVT.

The chain recombines TRBV12-3 or TRBV12-4 with TRBJ2-4; D might be TRBD1 or TRBD2, each matching 5 bases. Deletions cut 1 base from V and 6 bases from J, with 10 bases between. This CDR3 has 14 residues. Here the CDR3 reads CASSLGGQGNIQYF. The CDR3 coding sequence is TGTGCCAGCAGTTTAGGAGGGCAGGGAAACATTCAGTACTTC.

This clonotype was picked up one time. The gene calls are TRBV6-2 or TRBV6-3 and TRBJ2-1, with TRBD1 matching over 7 bases. With the DNA end fitting TRBJ2-7 better, the J assignment may be wrong. The germline CDR1 and CDR2 sequences are MNHEY and SVGEGT. The CDR3 sequence is 14 residues long. The CDR3 DNA is TGTGCCAGCAGTTACCGACAGGGATCGAACGAGCAGTACTTC. This sequence encodes CASSYRQGSNEQYF.

The gene calls are TRBV5-1 and TRBJ2-5; D is unclear. The DNA matches TRBJ2-1 better at its end, which makes the J call doubtful. Germline V CDR1 and CDR2: SGHRS, YFSETQ. CDR3 length equals 16 residues. The CDR3 DNA sequence: TGCGCCAGCAGCTTGTCTTACAGCCCAGACTACAATGAGCAGTTCTTC. Residues: CASSLSYSPDYNEQFF.

This clonotype was seen a handful of times. The chain combines TRBV6-5 with TRBJ2-3, with a possible D match to TRBD2 (6 bases). V lost 0 bases and J 0 bases, leaving 10 bases between the germline ends. The CDR3 sequence is 16 residues long. The germline gives CDR1 MNHEY, CDR2 SVGAGI. The CDR3 here is CASSYSPGSSTDTQYF. CDR3 nucleotides: TGTGCCAGCAGTTACTCGCCCGGGAGTAGCACAGATACGCAGTATTTT.

CDR3 region: CATSGSGPCISTNEKLFF. CDR3 in DNA: TGTGCCACCAGTGGGTCCGGGCCCTGTATCTCAACTAATGAAAAACTGTTTTTT. J is TRBJ1-4 and V is TRBV24-1; D unclear. Per germline, CDR1 KGHDR and CDR2 SFDVKD. V lost 5 bases and J 0 bases, leaving 18 bases between the germline ends. This CDR3 contains 18 residues.

V and J are TRBV25-1 and TRBJ1-1; the match to TRBD1 covers 7 bases. The CDR3 runs 17 residues. V lost 3 bases and J lost 0; bases outside the gene matches: 10. In germline, CDR1 is MGHDK, CDR2 SYGVNS. Here the CDR3 DNA reads TGTGCCAGCAGTGACCAGTCCCGGACAGGCTTGAACACTGAAGCTTTCTTT. It yields the protein CASSDQSRTGLNTEAFF.

J is TRBJ2-1 and V is TRBV20-1; 8 nucleotides line up with TRBD2. CDR1 and CDR2 from the germline V gene are DFQATT and SNEGSKA (reference sequence). V lost 1 base and J lost 7; bases outside the gene matches: 6. The CDR3 runs to 14 residues. CDR3 protein: CSARGTGGPNEQFF. As DNA, the CDR3 is TGCAGTGCTAGAGGGACGGGAGGGCCAAATGAGCAGTTCTTC.

This clonotype was seen a few times. The V and J genes are TRBV15 and TRBJ1-6; D not resolved. There are 14 residues in the CDR3. The V and J ends lost 5 bases and 2 bases respectively, with 7 bases between them. The germline V gene encodes CDR1 LNHNV and CDR2 YYDKDF (reference sequence). Written as DNA, the CDR3 is TGTGCCACCAGCGGCAGCCCCTATAATTCACCCCTCCACTTT. It encodes CATSGSPYNSPLHF.

This clonotype has just a few counts. The chain uses TRBV5-1 and TRBJ2-3, with 10 bases that match TRBD1. This CDR3 has 18 residues. Germline trimming cut 3 bases from V and 2 bases from J; bases unmatched to any gene: 12. Germline CDR1 reads SGHRS; CDR2 reads YFSETQ. CDR3 DNA sequence: TGCGCCAGCAGCTATGGCGGGGGGACAGGGGTATCCACAGATACGCAGTATTTT. This codes for CASSYGGGTGVSTDTQYF. Looking up the rest from reference TRBV5-1 and TRBJ2-3 gives the full variable domain: KAGVTQTPRYLIKTRGQQVTLSCSPISGHRSVSWYQQTPGQGLQFLFEYFSETQRNKGNFPGRFSGRQFSNSRSEMNVSTLELGDSALYLCASSYGGGTGVSTDTQYFGPGTRLTVL.

This clonotype showed up many times. The chain joins TRBV7-8 to TRBJ2-7; D gene ambiguous. The CDR3 is 14 residues long. Trimming stripped 2 bases from V and 2 bases from J, with 10 bases between. Looked up from germline, CDR1 is SGHVS and CDR2 is FQNEAQ. The CDR3 sequence: CASSLREYTYEQYF. In DNA form, the CDR3 reads TGTGCCAGCAGCTTAAGGGAATATACCTACGAGCAGTACTTC.

The chain recombines TRBV3-1 with TRBJ2-7; TRBD2 matches at 8 bases. Trimming removed 6 bases from V and 3 bases from J; junction bases left unmatched: 10. This CDR3 is 15 amino acids long. The germline V gene encodes CDR1 LGHDT and CDR2 YNNKEL (reference sequence). The CDR3 nucleotides are TGTGCCAGCAGGCGGGCGGGGGGTAGCCTCTACGAGCAGTACTTC. This encodes CASRRAGGSLYEQYF.

CDR3 loop: CASSGMGQAYNEQFF. CDR3 DNA sequence: TGTGCCAGCAGTGGGATGGGGCAGGCCTACAATGAGCAGTTCTTC. The V and J genes are TRBV12-3 or TRBV12-4 and TRBJ2-1; D possibly corresponds to TRBD1 (5 bases). V dropped 5 bases and J dropped 2 bases, with 13 bases sitting between them. The CDR3 spans 15 residues.

V usage is TRBV12-3 or TRBV12-4 and J usage is TRBJ2-5; TRBD2 might be the D (5 bases). V was cut by 3 bases and J by 11 bases, with 19 bases left in between. The CDR3 contains 14 residues. The CDR3 loop is CASSFLSESREQYF. The CDR3 nucleotides are TGTGCCAGCAGTTTTCTCTCGGAATCGAGGGAGCAGTACTTC.

This clonotype has only a few counts. The chain couples TRBV7-2 to TRBJ2-5, with 8 bases matching TRBD1. The CDR3 sequence is 16 residues long. V trimming: 5 bases; J trimming: 5 bases; junction bases outside the gene matches: 13. Looked up from germline, CDR1 is SGHTA and CDR2 is FQGNSA. The CDR3 sequence is CASSDPLTGGGETQYF. In nucleotides, the CDR3 is TGTGCCAGCAGCGACCCCCTCACAGGGGGTGGCGAGACCCAGTACTTC.

The chain links TRBV7-9 to TRBJ2-5; D unresolved. With 4 bases removed from V and 4 bases from J, the gap between germline ends came to 10 bases. The germline CDR1 and CDR2 sequences are SEHNR and FQNEAQ (reference sequence). The CDR3 spans 13 residues. Here the CDR3 DNA reads TGTGCCAGCAGCTCCAACACGGGAGAGACCCAGTACTTC. Amino acids: CASSSNTGETQYF.

This sequence joins TRBV5-1 and TRBJ2-3; D unclear. Per the germline V gene, CDR1 is SGHRS and CDR2 is YFSETQ. V lost 5 bases and J lost 7, with 11 bases in between. The CDR3 runs 12 residues. CDR3 amino acids: CASSPDQNTQYF. Here the CDR3 DNA reads TGCGCCAGCAGTCCCGATCAGAATACGCAGTATTTT.

This clonotype has only a few counts. The chain has TRBV3-1 and TRBJ2-1; the D call may be TRBD1 or TRBD2 (5 bases each). The CDR3 is made up of 15 amino acids. Germline V gene data show CDR1 as LGHDT and CDR2 as YNNKEL (reference sequence). V was clipped by 6 bases and J by 3 bases, with 15 bases between them. CDR3 bases: TGTGCCAGCAGTTATCATGGGACGGACTACAATGAGCAGTTCTTC. Residues: CASSYHGTDYNEQFF.

This clonotype was recorded a few times. The genes are TRBV28 and TRBJ2-3; maybe TRBD2 (5 bases). The CDR3 has 15 residues. With 5 bases removed from V and 0 bases from J, the gap between germline ends came to 12 bases. Germline V CDR1 and CDR2: MDHEN, SYDVKM. This CDR3 reads CASSSLGSSTDTQYF. The CDR3 nucleotides read TGTGCCAGCAGTAGTCTAGGGAGTAGCACAGATACGCAGTATTTT.

The V and J genes are TRBV7-2 and TRBJ2-3; 10 bases map to TRBD1. Trimming took 1 base from V and 2 from J; bases not matched to a gene: 6. This CDR3 has 17 amino acids. Germline V gene lookup returns CDR1 SGHTA and CDR2 FQGNSA. In nucleotides, the CDR3 is TGTGCCAGCAGCTTAGTGGCCGGACAGGGGGACACAGATACGCAGTATTTT. It yields the protein CASSLVAGQGDTDTQYF.

This clonotype was picked up a small number of times. The chain couples TRBV4-2 to TRBJ2-6; 8 nucleotides align to TRBD1. The CDR3 consists of 15 residues. Germline values: CDR1 LGHNA, CDR2 YNFKEQ. V lost 0 bases, J lost 12 bases, and 7 bases stayed unmatched. CDR3 residues: CASSQDQDRVLVLTF. DNA for the CDR3: TGTGCCAGCAGCCAAGATCAGGACAGGGTTCTCGTCCTGACTTTC.

In its sample, this clonotype was seen a few times. The chain carries TRBV7-2 and TRBJ2-5; D not resolved. Germline V gene lookup returns CDR1 SGHTA and CDR2 FQGNSA. There are 14 residues in the CDR3. Trimming stripped 4 bases from V and 5 bases from J, with 14 bases between. The CDR3 DNA reads TGTGCCAGCAGCTCTCGGGTATTTCGGGAGACCCAGTACTTC. This encodes CASSSRVFRETQYF. Supplemented by reference TRBV7-2 and TRBJ2-5, the full variable domain reads GAGVSQSPSNKVTEKGKDVELRCDPISGHTALYWYRQSLGQGLEFLIYFQGNSAPDKSGLPSDRFSAERTGGSVSTLTIQRTQQEDSAVYLCASSSRVFRETQYFGPGTRLLVL.

This clonotype came up a few times. The chain combines TRBV5-1 with TRBJ1-6, with D maybe TRBD1 (5 bases). Germline V gene data show CDR1 as SGHRS and CDR2 as YFSETQ. V was pared by 0 bases and J by 7 bases, with 17 bases between. The CDR3 length is 17 residues. The CDR3 sequence is CASSLGDPGRGNSPLHF. The CDR3 DNA sequence: TGCGCCAGCAGCTTGGGAGACCCGGGACGGGGGAATTCACCCCTCCACTTT.